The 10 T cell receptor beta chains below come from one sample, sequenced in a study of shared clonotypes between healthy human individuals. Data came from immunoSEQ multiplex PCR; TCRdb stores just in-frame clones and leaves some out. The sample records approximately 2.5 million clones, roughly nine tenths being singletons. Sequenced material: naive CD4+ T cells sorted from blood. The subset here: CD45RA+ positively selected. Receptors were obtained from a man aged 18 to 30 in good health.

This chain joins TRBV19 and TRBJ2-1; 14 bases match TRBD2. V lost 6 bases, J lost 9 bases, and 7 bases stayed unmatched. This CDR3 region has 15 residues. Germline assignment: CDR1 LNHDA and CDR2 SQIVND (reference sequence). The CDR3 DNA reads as TGTGCCAGTAGGGACGTCGGGACTAGCGGGAGTGAGCAGTTCTTC. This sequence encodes CASRDVGTSGSEQFF.

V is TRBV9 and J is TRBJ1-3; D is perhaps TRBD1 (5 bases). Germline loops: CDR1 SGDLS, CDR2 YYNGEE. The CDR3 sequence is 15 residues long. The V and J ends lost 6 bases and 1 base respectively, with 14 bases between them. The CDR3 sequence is CASTKTGGSGNTIYF. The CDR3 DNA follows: TGTGCCAGCACCAAGACGGGGGGATCTGGAAACACCATATATTTT.

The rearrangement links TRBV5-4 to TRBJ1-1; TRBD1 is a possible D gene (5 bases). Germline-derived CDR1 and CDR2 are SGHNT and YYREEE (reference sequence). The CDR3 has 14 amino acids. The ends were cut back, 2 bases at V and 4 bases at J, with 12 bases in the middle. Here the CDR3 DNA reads TGTGCCAGCAGCTTCCTGGGGGTTGGCACTGAAGCTTTCTTT. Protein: CASSFLGVGTEAFF.

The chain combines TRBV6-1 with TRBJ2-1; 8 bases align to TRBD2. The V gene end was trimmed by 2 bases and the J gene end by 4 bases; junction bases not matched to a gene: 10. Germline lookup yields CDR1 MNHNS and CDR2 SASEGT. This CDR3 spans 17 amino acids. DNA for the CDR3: TGTGCCAGCAGTGAAAGTCGGGGACTAGTAGTGTACAATGAGCAGTTCTTC. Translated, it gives CASSESRGLVVYNEQFF.

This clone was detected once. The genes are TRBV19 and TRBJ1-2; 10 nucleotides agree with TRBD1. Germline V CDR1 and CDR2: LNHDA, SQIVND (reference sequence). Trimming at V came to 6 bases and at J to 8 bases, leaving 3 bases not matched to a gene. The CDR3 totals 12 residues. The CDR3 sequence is CASRGQGRGYTF. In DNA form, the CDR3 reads TGTGCCAGTAGGGGACAGGGGAGAGGCTACACCTTC.

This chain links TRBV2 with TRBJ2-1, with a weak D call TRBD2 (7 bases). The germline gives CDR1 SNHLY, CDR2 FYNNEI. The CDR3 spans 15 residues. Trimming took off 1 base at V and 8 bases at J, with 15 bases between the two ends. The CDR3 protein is CASSEDNAGAYEQFF. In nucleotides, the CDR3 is TGTGCCAGCAGTGAAGATAACGCGGGGGCCTATGAGCAGTTCTTC.

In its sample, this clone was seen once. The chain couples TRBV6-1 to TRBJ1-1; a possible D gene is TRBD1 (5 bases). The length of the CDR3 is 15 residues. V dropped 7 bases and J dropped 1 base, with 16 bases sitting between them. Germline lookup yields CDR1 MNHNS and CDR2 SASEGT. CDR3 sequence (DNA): TGTGCCAGCACCTACCAGGGAAACGGGAACACTGAAGCTTTCTTT. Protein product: CASTYQGNGNTEAFF.

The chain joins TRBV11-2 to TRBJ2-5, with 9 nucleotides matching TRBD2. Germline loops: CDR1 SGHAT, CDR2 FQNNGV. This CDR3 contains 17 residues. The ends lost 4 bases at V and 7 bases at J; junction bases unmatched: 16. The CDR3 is CASSSLFGGGAPGTQYF. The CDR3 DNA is TGTGCCAGCAGCTCCCTTTTTGGCGGGGGGGCCCCCGGGACCCAGTACTTC.

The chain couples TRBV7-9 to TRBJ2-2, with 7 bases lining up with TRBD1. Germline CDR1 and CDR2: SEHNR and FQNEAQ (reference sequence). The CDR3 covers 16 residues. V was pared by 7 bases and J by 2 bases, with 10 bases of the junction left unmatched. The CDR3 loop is CASITSGTENTGELFF. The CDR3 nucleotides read TGTGCCAGCATCACCTCCGGGACAGAAAACACCGGGGAGCTGTTTTTT. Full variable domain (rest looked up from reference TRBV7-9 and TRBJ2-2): DTGVSQNPRHKITKRGQNVTFRCDPISEHNRLYWYRQTLGQGPEFLTYFQNEAQLEKSRLLSDRFSAERPKGSFSTLEIQRTEQGDSAMYLCASITSGTENTGELFFGEGSRLTVL.

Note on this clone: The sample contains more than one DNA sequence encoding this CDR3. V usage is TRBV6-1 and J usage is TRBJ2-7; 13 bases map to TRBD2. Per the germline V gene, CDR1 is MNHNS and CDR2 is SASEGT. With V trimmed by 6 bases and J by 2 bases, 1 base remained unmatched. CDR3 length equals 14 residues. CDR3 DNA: TGTGCCAGCAGAACTAGCGGGGGGGCCTACGAGCAGTACTTC. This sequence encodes CASRTSGGAYEQYF.